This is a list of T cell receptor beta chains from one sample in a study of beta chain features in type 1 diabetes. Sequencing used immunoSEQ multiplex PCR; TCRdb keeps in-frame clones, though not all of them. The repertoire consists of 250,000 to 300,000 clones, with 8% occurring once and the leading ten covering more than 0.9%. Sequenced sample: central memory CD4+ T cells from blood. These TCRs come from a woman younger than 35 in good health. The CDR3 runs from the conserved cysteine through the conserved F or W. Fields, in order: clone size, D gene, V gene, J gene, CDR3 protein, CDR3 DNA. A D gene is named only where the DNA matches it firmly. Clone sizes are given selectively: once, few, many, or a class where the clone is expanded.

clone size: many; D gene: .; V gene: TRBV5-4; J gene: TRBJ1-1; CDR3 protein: CASSFTSTTEAFF; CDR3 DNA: TGTGCCAGCAGCTTTACATCGACCACTGAAGCTTTCTTT
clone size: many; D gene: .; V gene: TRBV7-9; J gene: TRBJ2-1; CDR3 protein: CASSLGVSNYNEQFF; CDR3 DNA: TGTGCCAGCAGCCTCGGGGTTTCAAACTACAATGAGCAGTTCTTC
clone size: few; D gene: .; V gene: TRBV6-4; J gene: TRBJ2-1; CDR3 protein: CASSVYLSSYNEQFF; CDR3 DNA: TGTGCCAGCAGTGTTTATCTTAGCTCCTACAATGAGCAGTTCTTC
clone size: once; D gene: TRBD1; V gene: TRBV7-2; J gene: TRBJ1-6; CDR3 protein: CASSPRLTGIGSPLHF; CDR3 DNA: TGTGCCAGCAGCCCCCGGTTGACAGGGATAGGATCACCCCTCCACTTT
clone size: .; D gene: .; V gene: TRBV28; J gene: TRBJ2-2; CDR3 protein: CASTQGGVLPNTGELFF; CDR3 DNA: TGTGCCAGCACCCAGGGGGGAGTACTACCGAACACCGGGGAGCTGTTTTTT
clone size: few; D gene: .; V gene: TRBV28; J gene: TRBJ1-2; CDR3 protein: CASRGTLYGYTF; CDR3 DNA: TGTGCCTCGCGGGGCACGCTCTATGGCTACACCTTC
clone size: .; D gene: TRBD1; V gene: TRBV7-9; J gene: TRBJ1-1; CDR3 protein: CASSLQTGASEAFF; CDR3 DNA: TGTGCCAGCAGCTTACAGACAGGGGCCTCAGAAGCTTTCTTT
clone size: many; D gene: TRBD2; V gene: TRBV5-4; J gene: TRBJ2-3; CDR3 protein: CASSPLAGGITDTQYF; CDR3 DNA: TGTGCCAGCAGCCCGCTAGCGGGGGGGATCACAGATACGCAGTATTTT
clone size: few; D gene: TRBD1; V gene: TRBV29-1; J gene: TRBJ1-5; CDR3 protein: CSVADRGLNQPQHF; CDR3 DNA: TGCAGCGTCGCCGATAGGGGGCTGAATCAGCCCCAGCATTTT
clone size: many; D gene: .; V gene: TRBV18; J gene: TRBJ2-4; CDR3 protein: CASSPPDSGGVIQYF; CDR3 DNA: TGTGCCAGCTCACCACCGGACAGCGGAGGGGTCATTCAGTACTTC
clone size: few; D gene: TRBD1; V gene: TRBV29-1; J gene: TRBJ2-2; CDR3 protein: CSAGGVGWTGELFF; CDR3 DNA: TGCAGCGCAGGGGGCGTGGGGTGGACCGGGGAGCTGTTTTTT
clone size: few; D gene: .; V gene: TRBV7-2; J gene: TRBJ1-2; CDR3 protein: CASSLAVTYGYTF; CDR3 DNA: TGTGCCAGCAGCTTAGCAGTTACTTATGGCTACACCTTC
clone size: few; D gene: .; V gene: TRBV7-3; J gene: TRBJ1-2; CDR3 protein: CASSFPDGSSPLNYGYTF; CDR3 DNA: TGTGCCAGCAGCTTTCCGGACGGATCCTCACCTCTAAACTATGGCTACACCTTC
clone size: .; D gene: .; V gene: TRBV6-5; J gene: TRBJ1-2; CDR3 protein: CASSTQGASYGYTF; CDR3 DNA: TGTGCCAGCAGTACACAGGGCGCATCCTATGGCTACACCTTC
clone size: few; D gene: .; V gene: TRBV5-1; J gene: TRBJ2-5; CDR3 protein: CASSYGVQETQYF; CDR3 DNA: TGCGCCAGCAGCTATGGAGTACAAGAGACCCAGTACTTC
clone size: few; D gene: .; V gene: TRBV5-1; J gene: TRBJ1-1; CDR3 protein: CASSLSPNTEAFF; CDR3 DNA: TGCGCCAGCAGCTTATCCCCGAACACTGAAGCTTTCTTT
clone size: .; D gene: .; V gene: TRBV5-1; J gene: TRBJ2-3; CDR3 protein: CASSLALGLSTDTQYF; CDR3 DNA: TGCGCCAGCAGCTTGGCCCTGGGCCTGTCGACAGATACGCAGTATTTT
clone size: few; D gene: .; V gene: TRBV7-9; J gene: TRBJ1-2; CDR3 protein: CASSPHGLGYTF; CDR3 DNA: TGTGCCAGCAGCCCCCACGGGCTGGGCTACACCTTC
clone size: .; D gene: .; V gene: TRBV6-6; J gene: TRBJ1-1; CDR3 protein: CASRRVGNTGTEAFF; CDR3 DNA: TGTGCCAGCAGAAGGGTCGGGAATACAGGGACTGAAGCTTTCTTT
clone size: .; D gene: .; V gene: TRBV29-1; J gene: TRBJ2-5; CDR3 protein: CSQAGAGETQYF; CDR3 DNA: TGCAGCCAAGCTGGGGCGGGGGAGACCCAGTACTTC
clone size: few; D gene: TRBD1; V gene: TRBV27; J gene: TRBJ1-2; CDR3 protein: CASSRDRGYGYTF; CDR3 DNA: TGTGCCAGCAGTAGGGACAGGGGCTATGGCTACACCTTC
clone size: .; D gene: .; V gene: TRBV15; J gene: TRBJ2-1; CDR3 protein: CATSRDNGGPINEQFF; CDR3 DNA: TGTGCCACCAGCAGAGATAACGGGGGGCCAATCAATGAGCAGTTCTTC
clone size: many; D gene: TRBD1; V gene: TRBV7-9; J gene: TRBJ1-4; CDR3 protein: CASSLGQGAGSREKLFF; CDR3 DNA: TGTGCCAGCAGCTTAGGACAGGGGGCCGGTTCGAGGGAAAAACTGTTTTTT
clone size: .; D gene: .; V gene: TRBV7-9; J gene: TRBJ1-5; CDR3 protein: CASSPETGSNQPQHF; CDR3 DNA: TGTGCCAGCAGCCCAGAGACAGGCAGCAATCAGCCCCAGCATTTT
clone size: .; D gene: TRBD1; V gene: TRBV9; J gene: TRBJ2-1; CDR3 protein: CASSVRDRGWDEQFF; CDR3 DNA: TGTGCCAGCAGCGTCCGGGACAGAGGTTGGGATGAGCAGTTCTTC
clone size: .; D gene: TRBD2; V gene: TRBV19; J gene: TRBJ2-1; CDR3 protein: CASRRLAGGGNEQFF; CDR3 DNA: TGTGCCAGTCGGCGCCTAGCGGGGGGCGGGAATGAGCAGTTCTTC
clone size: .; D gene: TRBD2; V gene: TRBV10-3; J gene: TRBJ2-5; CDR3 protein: CAISESTGGRAETQYF; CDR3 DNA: TGTGCCATCAGTGAGTCGACGGGGGGTCGGGCGGAGACCCAGTACTTC
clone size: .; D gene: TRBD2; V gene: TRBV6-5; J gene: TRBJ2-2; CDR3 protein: CASAGAGELFF; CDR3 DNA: TGTGCCAGCGCGGGAGCAGGGGAGCTGTTTTTT
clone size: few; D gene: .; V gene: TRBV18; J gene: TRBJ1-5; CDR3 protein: CASSPGGLTQQPQHF; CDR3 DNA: TGTGCCAGCTCACCGGGGGGCCTCACCCAACAGCCCCAGCATTTT
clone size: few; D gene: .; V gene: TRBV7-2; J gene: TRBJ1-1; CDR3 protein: CASSLRPLRGGTEAFF; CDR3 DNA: TGTGCCAGCAGCTTAAGGCCGCTCAGGGGAGGCACTGAAGCTTTCTTT
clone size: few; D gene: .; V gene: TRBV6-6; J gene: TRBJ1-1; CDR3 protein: CASSKGLENTEAFF; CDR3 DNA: TGTGCCAGCAGTAAGGGGTTGGAGAACACTGAAGCTTTCTTT
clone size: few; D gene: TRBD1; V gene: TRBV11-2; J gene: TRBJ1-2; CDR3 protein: CASSLAVTGNGYTF; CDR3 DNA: TGTGCCAGCAGCTTAGCCGTGACAGGGAATGGCTACACCTTC
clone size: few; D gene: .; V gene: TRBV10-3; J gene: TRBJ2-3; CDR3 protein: CAISDRDNTDTQYF; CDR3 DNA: TGTGCCATCAGTGACAGGGATAACACAGATACGCAGTATTTT
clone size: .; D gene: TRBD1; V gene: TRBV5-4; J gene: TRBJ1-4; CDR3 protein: CASSNRGRSEKLFF; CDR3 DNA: TGTGCCAGCAGTAATAGGGGGCGCAGTGAAAAACTGTTTTTT
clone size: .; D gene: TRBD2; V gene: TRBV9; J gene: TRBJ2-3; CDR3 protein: CASSVYRASGTIDTQYF; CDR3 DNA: TGTGCCAGCAGCGTCTATCGGGCTAGCGGGACGATAGATACGCAGTATTTT
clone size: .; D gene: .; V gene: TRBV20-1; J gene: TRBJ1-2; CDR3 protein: CSAQGYGYTF; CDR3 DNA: TGCAGTGCCCAGGGTTATGGCTACACCTTC
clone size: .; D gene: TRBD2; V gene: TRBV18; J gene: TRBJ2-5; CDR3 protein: CASSPRGLAPEETQYF; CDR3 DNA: TGTGCCAGCTCACCACGCGGACTAGCCCCCGAAGAGACCCAGTACTTC
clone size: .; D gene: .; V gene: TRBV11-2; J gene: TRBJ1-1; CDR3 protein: CASSLTVRLNTEAFF; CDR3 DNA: TGTGCCAGCAGCTTAACGGTCAGACTGAACACTGAAGCTTTCTTT
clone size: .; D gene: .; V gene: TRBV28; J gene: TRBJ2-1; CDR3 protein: CASKDEQFF; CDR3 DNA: TGTGCCAGCAAAGATGAGCAGTTCTTC
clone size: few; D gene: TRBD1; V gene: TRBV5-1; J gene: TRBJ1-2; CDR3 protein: CASSTRDREGYTF; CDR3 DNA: TGCGCCAGCAGCACCCGGGACAGGGAAGGCTACACCTTC
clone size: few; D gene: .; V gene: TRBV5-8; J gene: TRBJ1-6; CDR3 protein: CASSVGRDNSPLHF; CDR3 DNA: TGTGCCAGCAGCGTGGGACGGGACAATTCACCCCTCCACTTT
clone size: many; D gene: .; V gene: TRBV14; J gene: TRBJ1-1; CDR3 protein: CASSEVGAGEAFF; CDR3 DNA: TGTGCCAGCAGCGAAGTGGGGGCTGGTGAAGCTTTCTTT
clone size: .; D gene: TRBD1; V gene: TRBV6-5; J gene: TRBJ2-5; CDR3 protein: CASSSGTGETQYF; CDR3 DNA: TGTGCCAGCAGTTCCGGGACAGGGGAGACCCAGTACTTC
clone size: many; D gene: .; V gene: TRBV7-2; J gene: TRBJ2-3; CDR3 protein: CASSSQAIGAGDTQYF; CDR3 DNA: TGTGCCAGCAGCTCCCAAGCAATCGGGGCGGGAGATACGCAGTATTTT
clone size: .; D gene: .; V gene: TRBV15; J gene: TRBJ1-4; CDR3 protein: CATRRGLGEKLFF; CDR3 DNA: TGTGCCACCAGACGAGGATTGGGTGAAAAACTGTTTTTT
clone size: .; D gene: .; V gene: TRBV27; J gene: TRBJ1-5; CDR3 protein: CASSSQYRQPQHF; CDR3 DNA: TGTGCCAGCAGTTCACAGTACAGACAGCCCCAGCATTTT
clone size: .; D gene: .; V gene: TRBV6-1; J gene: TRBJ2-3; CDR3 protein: CASSDTGWQDTQYF; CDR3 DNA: TGTGCCAGCAGTGACACCGGGTGGCAAGATACGCAGTATTTT
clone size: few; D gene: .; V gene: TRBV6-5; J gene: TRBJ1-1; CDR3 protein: CASSYPNNGGNTEAFF; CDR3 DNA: TGTGCCAGCAGTTACCCCAACAACGGTGGGAACACTGAAGCTTTCTTT